The 18 T cell receptor beta chains below all came from one sample that was sequenced in a study of T cell repertoires in cytomegalovirus infection. MiXCR was run by TCRdb on the reads, yielding one entry per CDR3 protein. Here the sample spans 500,000 to 600,000 distinct CDR3 sequences, approximately 16% being singletons. The sequenced sample was CD8+ T cells from PBMCs. The receptors shown here come from a human donor in good health (CMV status not recorded). Some clones in this sample may be carry-over from other donors' samples.

This clonotype was seen only a few times. One junction end disagrees with the germline gene, perhaps due to a read error. This sequence joins TRBV2 and TRBJ1-6; 7 nucleotides agree with TRBD1. The germline gives CDR1 SNHLY, CDR2 FYNNEI. The CDR3 length is 13 residues. The CDR3 sequence is CASRDRANSPLHF. CDR3 bases: TGTGCCAGCCGTGACAGGGCCAATTCACCCCTCCACTTT.

This clonotype was recorded at least ten times. V gene TRBV5-8 combines with J gene TRBJ2-7; D remains unclear. The germline V gene encodes CDR1 SGHTS and CDR2 YDEGEE. The V end was cut by 4 bases, the J end by 3 bases, with 8 bases between. The CDR3 covers 12 residues. The CDR3 loop is CASSQPLYEQYF. The CDR3 DNA reads TGTGCCAGCAGCCAACCACTCTACGAGCAGTACTTC.

The count of this clonotype is one. The chain has TRBV6-2 or TRBV6-3 and TRBJ1-4; D uncertain. Germline-derived CDR1 and CDR2 are MNHEY and SVGEGT. V lost 2 bases and J 7 bases, leaving 8 bases between the germline ends. This CDR3 spans 13 amino acids. CDR3 DNA: TGTGCCAGCAGTTACGGACTAATTGAAAAACTGTTTTTT. Its translation is CASSYGLIEKLFF.

The J gene is TRBJ1-1, the V gene TRBV5-4; D perhaps matches TRBD1 (6 bases). From germline, CDR1 is SGHNT and CDR2 YYREEE (reference sequence). Trimming shortened V by 3 bases and J by 5 bases, and 14 bases separated the two germline ends. CDR3 length: 14 residues. CDR3 sequence reads: CASSWQGKETEAFF. In nucleotides, the CDR3 is TGTGCCAGCAGCTGGCAGGGGAAAGAGACTGAAGCTTTCTTT.

This clonotype has a handful of counts. The chain combines TRBV12-3 or TRBV12-4 with TRBJ2-1; 10 nucleotides agree with TRBD2. The CDR3 totals 15 residues. Germline trimming cut 4 bases from V and 2 bases from J; bases unmatched to any gene: 2. The CDR3 sequence is CASSWSGGAYNEQFF. The CDR3 coding sequence is TGTGCCAGCAGTTGGAGCGGGGGGGCCTACAATGAGCAGTTCTTC.

This clonotype came up many times. The chain uses TRBV12-3 or TRBV12-4 and TRBJ1-2; tentatively, D is TRBD1 (5 bases). This CDR3 contains 13 residues. Trimming stripped 4 bases from V and 4 bases from J, with 10 bases between. The CDR3 region is CASSWGKRYGYTF. The DNA of the CDR3 is TGTGCCAGCAGTTGGGGGAAGCGCTATGGCTACACCTTC.

This clonotype was seen at least ten times. The chain couples TRBV7-3 to TRBJ1-1, with D maybe TRBD1 (6 bases). V lost 0 bases to trimming and J lost 1 base, with 27 bases between them. This CDR3 comprises 21 residues. Germline V gene lookup returns CDR1 SGHTA and CDR2 FQGTGA. CDR3 in DNA: TGTGCCAGCAGCTTAACGTTCCCCGGGGGCCCTACACCGATCAAGAACACTGAAGCTTTCTTT. Residues: CASSLTFPGGPTPIKNTEAFF.

The CDR3 sequence: CASSDGVYTF. In nucleotides, the CDR3 is TGTGCCAGCAGTGACGGGGTCTACACCTTC. The chain is built from TRBV6-4 and TRBJ1-2; unclear D gene. CDR1 and CDR2 from the germline V gene are MRHNA and SNTAGT. V dropped 2 bases and J dropped 10 bases, with 5 bases sitting between them. The CDR3 runs 10 residues.

This clonotype was detected many times. The V gene is TRBV25-1, the J gene TRBJ2-5; TRBD2 matches 10 bases. CDR1 is MGHDK and CDR2 is SYGVNS in the germline V gene. The V segment lost 6 bases and the J segment 1 base; nucleotides outside the gene matches: 5. The CDR3 extends over 15 amino acids. CDR3 sequence: CASRASGRTQETQYF. CDR3 coding DNA: TGTGCCAGCAGGGCTAGCGGGAGAACCCAAGAGACCCAGTACTTC. Combining the CDR3 with reference TRBV25-1 and TRBJ2-5 gives the whole variable domain EADIYQTPRYLVIGTGKKITLECSQTMGHDKMYWYQQDPGMELHLIHYSYGVNSTEKGDLSSESTVSRIRTEHFPLTLESARPSHTSQYLCASRASGRTQETQYFGPGTRLLVL.

The sample holds many counts of this clonotype. The genes are TRBV9 and TRBJ2-4; TRBD1 aligns across 9 bases. Germline trimming cut 4 bases from V and 7 bases from J; bases unmatched to any gene: 12. Germline V gives CDR1 SGDLS, CDR2 YYNGEE. This CDR3 has 16 residues. This CDR3 reads CASSPQGRTGANIQYF. The CDR3 coding sequence is TGTGCCAGCAGCCCACAAGGTAGGACAGGGGCCAACATTCAGTACTTC.

This clonotype was counted at least ten times. CDR3 residues: CASCPGSGNTEAFF. Here the CDR3 DNA reads TGTGCCAGCTGCCCCGGTTCCGGGAACACTGAAGCTTTCTTT. This sequence joins TRBV12-3 or TRBV12-4 and TRBJ1-1; D remains ambiguous. Trimming left V 8 bases short and J 1 base short, with 14 bases between. CDR3 size: 14 residues.

This clonotype was observed a handful of times. A read error may account for a junction end that differs from germline. This chain connects TRBV20-1 to TRBJ2-7; TRBD2 matches at 9 bases. Germline V gives CDR1 DFQATT, CDR2 SNEGSKA (reference sequence). The CDR3 loop spans 17 amino acids. The CDR3 coding sequence is TGCAGTGCAAGAGCGCTAGCGGGATTCCCACCCGCCTACGAGCAGTACTTC. It yields the protein CSARALAGFPPAYEQYF.

Concerning this clonotype: A much bigger clone sits one base away, suggesting this may be a read error. V and J are TRBV7-8 and TRBJ2-4; 16 nucleotides line up with TRBD2. Germline CDR1 and CDR2: SGHVS and FQNEAQ. The CDR3 is 18 residues long. Germline trimming cut 9 bases from V and 0 bases from J; bases unmatched to any gene: 8. The CDR3 sequence is CARSEGLAGGVAKNIQYF. The CDR3 nucleotides read TGTGCCAGGAGCGAGGGACTAGCGGGAGGGGTAGCCAAAAACATTCAGTACTTC.

This clonotype was seen at least ten times. This chain links TRBV7-9 with TRBJ2-3, with 10 bases aligning to TRBD1. CDR3 length equals 16 residues. V lost 5 bases and J lost 2; bases outside the gene matches: 7. Germline V lookup: CDR1 SEHNR, CDR2 FQNEAQ (reference sequence). CDR3 nucleotide sequence: TGTGCCAGCAGCCGGGACAGGGGATTTTCCACAGATACGCAGTATTTT. It specifies CASSRDRGFSTDTQYF.

This clonotype was observed a few times. The chain employs TRBV29-1 and TRBJ1-4; 8 bases are shared with TRBD1. Losses at the gene ends were 6 bases for V and 3 bases for J; bases not matched to a gene: 9. This CDR3 spans 15 amino acids. Germline V gene lookup returns CDR1 SQVTM and CDR2 ANQGSEA. The DNA for the CDR3 is TGCAGCGTCGGACAGGGAGGGCGACCTAATGAAAAACTGTTTTTT. Residues: CSVGQGGRPNEKLFF.

The chain employs TRBV28 and TRBJ2-3; unclear D gene. Deletions cut 6 bases from V and 3 bases from J, with 13 bases between. The germline CDR1 and CDR2 sequences are MDHEN and SYDVKM. CDR3 length: 14 residues. The CDR3 region is CASSRPQVTDTQYF. The CDR3 DNA is TGTGCCAGCAGCCGCCCTCAAGTTACAGATACGCAGTATTTT.

This rearrangement joins TRBV20-1 to TRBJ2-5; 9 bases align to TRBD2. With V trimmed by 6 bases and J by 5 bases, 10 bases remained unmatched. CDR1 DFQATT and CDR2 SNEGSKA come from the germline V gene (reference sequence). The CDR3 is 14 amino acids. The CDR3, as DNA: TGCAGTGCCCCGCTAGGACTAGCGATGGAGACCCAGTACTTC. Translation: CSAPLGLAMETQYF.

This clonotype was seen repeatedly, ten times or more. The rearrangement uses TRBV5-6 and TRBJ2-1; the match to TRBD2 covers 11 bases. The J segment lost 3 bases and the V segment lost 0 bases, leaving 8 bases of the junction unmatched. Germline CDR1 is SGHDT and CDR2 is YYEEEE. The CDR3 consists of 18 residues. This CDR3 reads CASSLADVGLAGYNEQFF. The CDR3, as DNA: TGTGCCAGCAGCTTGGCGGACGTAGGACTAGCGGGCTACAATGAGCAGTTCTTC.